One sample yielded the 7 T cell receptor beta chains listed below, sequenced in a study of breast tumors, draining lymph nodes, adjacent tissues. Using its own MiXCR run on the multiplex PCR reads, TCRdb lists one record per CDR3 protein. The sample has some 38,000 distinct CDR3 sequences; roughly 36% are singletons. Sequencing was performed on breast tumor tissue. Source of these receptors: a female donor with breast cancer. Some clones in this sample may be carry-over from other donors' samples.

This clonotype was seen many times. The chain links TRBV7-9 to TRBJ2-1; D possibly corresponds to TRBD1 (5 bases). CDR3 length: 15 residues. With 3 bases removed from V and 6 bases from J, the gap between germline ends came to 15 bases. Per the germline V gene, CDR1 is SEHNR and CDR2 is FQNEAQ (reference sequence). DNA for the CDR3: TGTGCCAGCAGCTTTAACCAGGGTTGGGGCAATGAGCAGTTCTTC. Protein sequence: CASSFNQGWGNEQFF.

This sequence joins TRBV5-8 and TRBJ2-7; no reliable D call. Germline CDR1 and CDR2: SGHTS and YDEGEE. The CDR3 contains 14 residues. V was cut by 0 bases and J by 2 bases, with 9 bases left in between. CDR3 amino acids: CASSLALSTYEQYF. CDR3 DNA sequence: TGTGCCAGCAGCTTGGCCCTGAGTACCTACGAGCAGTACTTC. Full variable domain (rest looked up from reference TRBV5-8 and TRBJ2-7): EAGVTQSPTHLIKTRGQQATLRCSPISGHTSVYWYQQALGLGLQFLLWYDEGEERNRGNFPPRFSGRQFPNYSSELNVNALELEDSALYLCASSLALSTYEQYFGPGTRLTVT.

This clonotype was observed a handful of times. The J gene is TRBJ1-4, the V gene TRBV6-1; D is ambiguous. V lost 5 bases and J 5 bases, leaving 12 bases between the germline ends. From germline, CDR1 is MNHNS and CDR2 SASEGT. The CDR3 sequence is 14 residues long. As DNA, the CDR3 is TGTGCCAGCAGTCCCAGGCCCGGGAATGAAAAACTGTTTTTT. This gives the protein CASSPRPGNEKLFF.

The table lists this clonotype with a few counts. This chain links TRBV27 with TRBJ1-3; D is perhaps TRBD1 (5 bases). There are 15 residues in the CDR3. Germline V gene lookup returns CDR1 MNHEY and CDR2 SMNVEV (reference sequence). Trimming pared 5 bases from V and 2 bases from J, leaving 13 bases between. The CDR3 region is CASSRGVSPGNTIYF. For the CDR3, the DNA is TGTGCCAGCAGTCGAGGGGTTAGCCCTGGAAACACCATATATTTT.

There are many counts of this clonotype. This chain joins TRBV7-9 and TRBJ2-7, with 8 bases lining up with TRBD2. V was pared by 1 base and J by 3 bases, with 5 bases of the junction left unmatched. In germline, CDR1 is SEHNR, CDR2 FQNEAQ (reference sequence). CDR3 length: 15 amino acids. CDR3 residues: CASSLVRGGHYEQYF. DNA for the CDR3: TGTGCCAGCAGCTTAGTTCGGGGGGGGCACTACGAGCAGTACTTC.

This clonotype was seen ten or more times. The J gene is TRBJ1-2, the V gene TRBV5-1; D is possibly TRBD1 (6 bases). Germline V gene sequence: CDR1 SGHRS, CDR2 YFSETQ. With 0 bases removed from V and 6 bases from J, the gap between germline ends came to 12 bases. There are 14 residues in the CDR3. CDR3 protein: CASSLEGQVDGYTF. CDR3 DNA: TGCGCCAGCAGCTTGGAGGGACAAGTGGATGGCTACACCTTC.

Concerning this clonotype itself: A read error is possible here, since a much larger clone lies one base away. The CDR3 reads CASSFYISGDFQEAQYF. CDR3 nucleotides: TGTGCCAGCAGCTTTTATATATCAGGAGATTTCCAAGAGGCCCAGTACTTC. This chain joins TRBV7-9 and TRBJ2-5; D unclear. The germline V gene has CDR1 SEHNR and CDR2 FQNEAQ (reference sequence). CDR3 length: 17 amino acids.